The present T cell receptor beta chain was sequenced within a study of cytomegalovirus exposure and HLA in healthy donors. About the study: The 666 first-cohort repertoires shared a platform with the 120 validation repertoires, as reported in a later analysis.

Details on this clone: What it binds is unknown.

Overall study results and limits: TCR sequences were mostly rare, though some public TCRs occurred in many donors.

TCRdb keeps only in-frame clones here, not all; method: immunoSEQ multiplex PCR. The table lists some 110,000 clones, roughly 93% of them singletons. The sequence came from a woman aged 18 to 35 in good health and CMV-seronegative. Sample: PBMCs.

DNA of the CDR3: TGTGCCTGGAGTGTGTACCTAGCGGGAGAGACCCAGTACTTC. It codes for CAWSVYLAGETQYF. The rearrangement links TRBV30 to TRBJ2-5; 8 bases are shared with TRBD2. Trimming at V came to 0 bases and at J to 4 bases, leaving 4 bases not matched to a gene. CDR3 length: 14 residues. CDR1 is GTSNPN and CDR2 is SVGIG in the germline V gene (reference sequence). Full variable domain (missing parts from reference TRBV30 and TRBJ2-5): SQTIHQWPATLVQPVGSPLSLECTVEGTSNPNLYWYRQAAGRGLQLLFYSVGIGQISSEVPQNLSASRPQDRQFILSSKKLLLSDSGFYLCAWSVYLAGETQYFGPGTRLLVL.